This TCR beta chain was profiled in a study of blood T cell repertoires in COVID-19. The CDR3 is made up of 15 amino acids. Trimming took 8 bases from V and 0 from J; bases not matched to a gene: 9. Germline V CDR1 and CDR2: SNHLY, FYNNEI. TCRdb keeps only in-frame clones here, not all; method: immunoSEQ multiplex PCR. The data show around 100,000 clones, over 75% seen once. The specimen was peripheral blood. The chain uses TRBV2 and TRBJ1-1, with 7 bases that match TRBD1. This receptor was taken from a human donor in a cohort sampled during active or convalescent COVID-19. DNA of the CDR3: TGTGCCAGCTTTAGGGGACAGAGCATGAACACTGAAGCTTTCTTT. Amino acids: CASFRGQSMNTEAFF.